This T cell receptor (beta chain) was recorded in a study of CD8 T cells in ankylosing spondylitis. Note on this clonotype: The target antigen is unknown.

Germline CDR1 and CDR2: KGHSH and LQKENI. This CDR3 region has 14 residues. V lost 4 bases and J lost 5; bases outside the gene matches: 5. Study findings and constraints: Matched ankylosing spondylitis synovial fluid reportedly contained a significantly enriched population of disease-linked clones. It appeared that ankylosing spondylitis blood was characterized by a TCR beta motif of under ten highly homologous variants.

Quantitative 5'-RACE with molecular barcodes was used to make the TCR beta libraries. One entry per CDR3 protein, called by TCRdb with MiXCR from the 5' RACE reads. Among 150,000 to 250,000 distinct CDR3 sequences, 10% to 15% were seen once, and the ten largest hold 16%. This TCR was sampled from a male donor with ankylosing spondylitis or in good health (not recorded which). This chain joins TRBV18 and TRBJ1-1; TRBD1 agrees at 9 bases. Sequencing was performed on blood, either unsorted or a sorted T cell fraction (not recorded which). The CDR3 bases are TGTGCCAGCTCACTGCGGGACAGGGTGACTGAAGCTTTCTTT. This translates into CASSLRDRVTEAFF.